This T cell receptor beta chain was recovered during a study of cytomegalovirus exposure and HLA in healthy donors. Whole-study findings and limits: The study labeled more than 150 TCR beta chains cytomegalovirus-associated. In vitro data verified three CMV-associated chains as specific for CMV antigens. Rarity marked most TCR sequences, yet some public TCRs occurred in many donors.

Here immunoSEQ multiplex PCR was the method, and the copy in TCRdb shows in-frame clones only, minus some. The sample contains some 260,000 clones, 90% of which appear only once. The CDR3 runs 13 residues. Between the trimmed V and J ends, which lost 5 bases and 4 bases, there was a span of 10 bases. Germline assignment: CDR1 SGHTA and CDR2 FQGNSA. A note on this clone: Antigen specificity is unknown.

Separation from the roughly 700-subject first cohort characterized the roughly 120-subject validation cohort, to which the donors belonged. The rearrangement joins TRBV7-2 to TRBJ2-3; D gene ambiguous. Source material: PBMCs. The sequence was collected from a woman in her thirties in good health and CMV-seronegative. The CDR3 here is CASSALLSDTQYF. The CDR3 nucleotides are TGTGCCAGCAGCGCTCTCTTGTCAGATACGCAGTATTTT. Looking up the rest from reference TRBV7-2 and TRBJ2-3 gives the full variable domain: GAGVSQSPSNKVTEKGKDVELRCDPISGHTALYWYRQSLGQGLEFLIYFQGNSAPDKSGLPSDRFSAERTGGSVSTLTIQRTQQEDSAVYLCASSALLSDTQYFGPGTRLTVL.